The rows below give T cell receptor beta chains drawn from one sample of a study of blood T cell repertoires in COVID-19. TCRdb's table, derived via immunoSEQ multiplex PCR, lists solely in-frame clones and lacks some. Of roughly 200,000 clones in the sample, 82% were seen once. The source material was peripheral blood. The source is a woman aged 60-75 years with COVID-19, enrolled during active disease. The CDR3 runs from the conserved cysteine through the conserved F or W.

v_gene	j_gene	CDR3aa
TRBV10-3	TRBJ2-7	CAISVQNYEQYF
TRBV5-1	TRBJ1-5	CASSLSAGDNQPQHF
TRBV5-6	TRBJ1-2	CASSLANAAAGYTF
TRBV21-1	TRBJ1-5	CASSKNRGNQPQHF
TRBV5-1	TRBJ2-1	CASSTSLAGGQYNEQFF
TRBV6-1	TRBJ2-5	CASSELQGRETQYF
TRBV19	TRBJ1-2	CASSIASGEGYGYTF
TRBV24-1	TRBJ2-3	CATRSFTDTQYF
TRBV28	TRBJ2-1	CASSFDRGYVNEQFF
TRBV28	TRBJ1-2	CASRRPGQGLGYTF
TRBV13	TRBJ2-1	CASSLGLAQFF
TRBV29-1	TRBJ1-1	CSGQQVDNTEAFF
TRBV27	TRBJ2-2	CASSQGTSGGPAGELFF
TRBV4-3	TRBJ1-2	CASSKGLTGSGYGYTF
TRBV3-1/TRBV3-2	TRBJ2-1	CASSQVPRPYNEQFF
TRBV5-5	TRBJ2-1	CASSLVGRPNEQFF
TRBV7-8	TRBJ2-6	CASCERGSPSGANVLTF
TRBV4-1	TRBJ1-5	CASSHRQGNNQPQHF
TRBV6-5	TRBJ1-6	CASTATGGNSPLHF
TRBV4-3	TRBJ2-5	CASSQLGQQETQYF
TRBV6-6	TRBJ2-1	CASTPSGGSSGQFF
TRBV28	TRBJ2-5	CASSLNPRGGETQYF
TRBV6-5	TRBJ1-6	CASLGATGLSPLHF
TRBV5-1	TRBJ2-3	CASSLELAGGDTQYF
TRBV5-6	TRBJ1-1	CASSLVTGDTEAFF
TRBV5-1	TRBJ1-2	CASSLESSSYGYTF
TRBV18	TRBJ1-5	CASSQNDRDQPQHF
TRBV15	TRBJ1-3	CATSRGYAAQRDTIYF
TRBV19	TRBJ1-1	CASSIVGDWNTEAFF
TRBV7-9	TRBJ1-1	CASSLERGEFAEAFF
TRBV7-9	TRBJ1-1	CASSLGTSLRTEAFF
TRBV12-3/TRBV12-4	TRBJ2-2	CASSLKGTGELFF
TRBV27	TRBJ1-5	CASSFRGGQPQHF
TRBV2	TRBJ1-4	CASSERTGGFDGEKLFF
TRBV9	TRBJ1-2	CASSEQVHPNYGYTF
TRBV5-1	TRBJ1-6	CASSAGERNSPLHF
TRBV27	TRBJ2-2	CASRTRQVVNTGELFF
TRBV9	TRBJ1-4	CASSGGQTTNEKLFF
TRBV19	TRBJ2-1	CASSIVSSGYNNEQFF
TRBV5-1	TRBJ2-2	CASSFAGTDITGELFF
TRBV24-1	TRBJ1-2	CATSDKPEEQGARVRDYGYTF
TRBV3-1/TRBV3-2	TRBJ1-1	CASSPQGGSTEAFF
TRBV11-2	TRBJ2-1	CASSLERGYNEQFF
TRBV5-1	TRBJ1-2	CASSLDGNDGYTF
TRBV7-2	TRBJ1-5	CASSVNQVGPQHF
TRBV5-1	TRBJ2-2	CASIRGRRTGRAGELFF
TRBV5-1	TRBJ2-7	CASSLDARAGEQYF
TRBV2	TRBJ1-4	CASSERTVATNEKLFF
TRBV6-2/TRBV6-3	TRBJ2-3	CASSLGLAGGGTDTQYF
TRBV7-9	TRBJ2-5	CASSPQEEESRETQYF
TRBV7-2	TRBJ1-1	CASSPTGARNTEAFF
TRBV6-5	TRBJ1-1	CASSGHNTEAFF
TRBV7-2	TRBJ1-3	CASSPRGSGNTIYF
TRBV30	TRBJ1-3	CAWSVPNRGPRNTIYF
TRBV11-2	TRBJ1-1	CASTETGGVTEAFF
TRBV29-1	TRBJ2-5	CSVPRRMYQETQYF
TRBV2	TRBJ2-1	CASSDSQLSNEQFF